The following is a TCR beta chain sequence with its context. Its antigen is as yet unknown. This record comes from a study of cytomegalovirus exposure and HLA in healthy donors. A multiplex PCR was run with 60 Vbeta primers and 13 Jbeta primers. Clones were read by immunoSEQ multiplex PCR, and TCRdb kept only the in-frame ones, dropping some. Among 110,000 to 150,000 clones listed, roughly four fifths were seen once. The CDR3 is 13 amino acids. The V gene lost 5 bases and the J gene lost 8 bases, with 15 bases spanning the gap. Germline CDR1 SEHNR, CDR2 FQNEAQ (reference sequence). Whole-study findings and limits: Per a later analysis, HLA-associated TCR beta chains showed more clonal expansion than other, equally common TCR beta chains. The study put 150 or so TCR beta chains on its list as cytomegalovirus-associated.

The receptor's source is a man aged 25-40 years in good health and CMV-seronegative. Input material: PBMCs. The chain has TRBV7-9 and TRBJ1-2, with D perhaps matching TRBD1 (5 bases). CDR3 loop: CASSLRDSGGYTF. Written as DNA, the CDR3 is TGTGCCAGCAGCCTCCGGGACTCCGGCGGCTACACCTTC. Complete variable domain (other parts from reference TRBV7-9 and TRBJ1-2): DTGVSQNPRHKITKRGQNVTFRCDPISEHNRLYWYRQTLGQGPEFLTYFQNEAQLEKSRLLSDRFSAERPKGSFSTLEIQRTEQGDSAMYLCASSLRDSGGYTFGSGTRLTVV.